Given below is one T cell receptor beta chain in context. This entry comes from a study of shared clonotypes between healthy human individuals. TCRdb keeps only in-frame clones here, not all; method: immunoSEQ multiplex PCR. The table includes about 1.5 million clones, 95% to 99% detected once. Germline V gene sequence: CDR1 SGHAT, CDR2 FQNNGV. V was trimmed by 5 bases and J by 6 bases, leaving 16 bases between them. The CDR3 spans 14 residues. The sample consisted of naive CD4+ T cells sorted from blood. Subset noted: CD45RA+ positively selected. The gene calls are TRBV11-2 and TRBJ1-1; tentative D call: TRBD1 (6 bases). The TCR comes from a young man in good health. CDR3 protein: CASSQMQGKAEAFF. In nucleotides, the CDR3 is TGTGCCAGCAGCCAAATGCAGGGGAAGGCTGAAGCTTTCTTT.